This T cell receptor beta chain stems from a study of T cell changes during pregnancy in multiple sclerosis. This clone was seen just once. Germline values: CDR1 ENHRY, CDR2 SYGVKD. V was pared by 10 bases and J by 7 bases, with 15 bases of the junction left unmatched. CDR3 length equals 17 residues. Using immunoSEQ multiplex PCR, the repertoire was profiled, and TCRdb retains in-frame clones only, with some absent. The sample lists some 60,000 clones; approximately 90% were seen once. The sample here was peripheral blood, taken in the first trimester of pregnancy. The source is a female donor in good health, enrolled as a control in a pregnancy study. The chain carries TRBV10-3 and TRBJ2-1, with 14 bases fitting TRBD2. The CDR3 spells CATKGQTSGGASNEQFF. CDR3 nucleotides: TGTGCCACCAAGGGCCAGACTAGCGGGGGGGCGTCAAATGAGCAGTTCTTC.